This T cell receptor (beta chain) was identified during a study of technical replicates of blood from several donors. Method: immunoSEQ multiplex PCR; TCRdb's copy keeps in-frame clones and lacks some. The data hold tens of thousands of clones, with around 92% observed a single time. The germline V gene encodes CDR1 SGHDN and CDR2 FVKESK. CDR3 length: 14 amino acids. The V end lost 0 bases, the J end lost 10 bases, and 15 bases lay between the germline ends. The sequence was obtained from a human donor in good health. This chain links TRBV14 with TRBJ1-1, with unresolved D. The sequencing input was T cells isolated from PBMCs. The CDR3 bases are TGTGCCAGCAGCCAAGAATGGGCCCAACAAGTAGCTTTCTTT. Its translation: CASSQEWAQQVAFF.